The 32 T cell receptor beta chains given below trace back to one sample, sequenced in a study of cytomegalovirus exposure and HLA in healthy donors. PCR primers comprised 60 Vbeta and 13 Jbeta primers. TCRdb's copy holds only in-frame clones and misses some; the assay was immunoSEQ multiplex PCR. Of tens of thousands of clones listed, roughly three quarters are singletons. The sample taken for sequencing was PBMCs. The receptors come from a woman aged 45-65 years in good health and CMV-seropositive.

The chain couples TRBV12-5 to TRBJ2-1; 7 bases fit TRBD2. The germline V gene has CDR1 LGHNT and CDR2 FRNRAP. There are 14 residues in the CDR3. V trimming: 4 bases; J trimming: 5 bases; junction bases outside the gene matches: 5. CDR3 sequence (DNA): TGTGCTAGTGGTTCTGGACTAGGCCACAATGAGCAGTTCTTC. Its protein is CASGSGLGHNEQFF.

The gene calls are TRBV28 and TRBJ2-7; 8 bases match TRBD1. This CDR3 has 14 residues. Germline lookup yields CDR1 MDHEN and CDR2 SYDVKM. The V and J ends lost 2 bases and 6 bases, in that order; junction bases with no gene match: 6. The CDR3 region has the DNA TGTGCCAGCAGTTTACCACCCGACAGGGGCGAGCAGTACGTC. Amino acids: CASSLPPDRGEQYV.

The rearrangement uses TRBV21-1 and TRBJ1-1; the D call of TRBD1 is as the table states it, not checked on the DNA. TRBV21-1 is described as a pseudogene. There are 15 residues in the CDR3. The CDR3 reads CASSKGGRVPTEAFF. CDR3 DNA sequence: TGTGCCAGCAGCAAAGGAGGCAGGGTTCCCACTGAAGCTTTCTTT.

In this sample, this clone turned up a few times. This sequence joins TRBV7-3 and TRBJ2-3, with D possibly being TRBD1 (7 bases). Trimming took 5 bases from V and 3 from J, leaving 18 bases between them. From germline, CDR1 is SGHTA and CDR2 FQGTGA. This CDR3 spans 16 amino acids. CDR3 amino acids: CASSARQGGSTDTQYF. The CDR3 bases are TGTGCCAGCAGCGCCCGACAGGGAGGCTCAACAGATACGCAGTATTTT.

In this sample, this clone turned up once. The chain recombines TRBV5-5 with TRBJ2-1; possible D gene TRBD2, 5 bases. CDR3 size: 13 residues. With 2 bases removed from V and 7 bases from J, the gap between germline ends came to 10 bases. Germline lookup yields CDR1 SGHKS and CDR2 YYEKEE (reference sequence). The CDR3 sequence is CASSFRSGNEQFF. CDR3 sequence (DNA): TGTGCCAGCAGCTTTAGGTCGGGGAATGAGCAGTTCTTC. Filled out from reference TRBV5-5 and TRBJ2-1, the complete variable domain reads DAGVTQSPTHLIKTRGQQVTLRCSPISGHKSVSWYQQVLGQGPQFIFQYYEKEERGRGNFPDRFSARQFPNYSSELNVNALLLGDSALYLCASSFRSGNEQFFGPGTRLTVL.

V gene TRBV11-2 combines with J gene TRBJ1-3; D perhaps matches TRBD1 (6 bases). Germline V lookup: CDR1 SGHAT, CDR2 FQNNGV. The CDR3 length is 15 residues. Trimming removed 4 bases at V and 0 bases at J, with 10 bases between. CDR3 loop: CASSSAGASGNTIYF. In DNA, the CDR3 is TGTGCCAGCAGCTCTGCAGGGGCCTCTGGAAACACCATATATTTT.

The V gene is TRBV18, the J gene TRBJ1-5; D is undetermined. There are 15 residues in the CDR3. V was trimmed by 2 bases and J by 0 bases, leaving 8 bases between them. CDR1 is KGHSH and CDR2 is LQKENI in the germline V gene. The CDR3 loop reads CASSPAGDSNQPQHF. DNA of the CDR3: TGTGCCAGCTCACCAGCAGGTGATAGCAATCAGCCCCAGCATTTT.

The chain recombines TRBV6-5 with TRBJ1-1, with TRBD1 as a possible D gene (6 bases). CDR3 length: 13 residues. From germline, CDR1 is MNHEY and CDR2 SVGAGI. Here the CDR3 reads CAKTGGLNTEAFF. The CDR3 nucleotides are TGTGCTAAGACGGGGGGCCTGAACACTGAAGCTTTCTTT.

The chain joins TRBV5-6 to TRBJ1-6; 8 bases are a match to TRBD1. The CDR3 covers 14 residues. The V gene's germline CDR1 is SGHDT and CDR2 YYEEEE. J was trimmed by 7 bases and V by 0 bases; bases with no gene match: 0. CDR3 loop: CASSLGTGNSPLHF. The DNA for the CDR3 is TGTGCCAGCAGCTTGGGGACAGGGAATTCACCCCTCCACTTT.

V and J are TRBV19 and TRBJ2-3; 7 bases fit TRBD1. This CDR3 has 15 amino acids. Germline V gene lookup returns CDR1 LNHDA and CDR2 SQIVND (reference sequence). J lost 1 base, V lost 1 base, and 2 bases had no gene match. In DNA, the CDR3 is TGTGCCAGTAGTATAGTGGGGACAGGCACAGATACGCAGTATTTT. It yields the protein CASSIVGTGTDTQYF.

V and J are TRBV18 and TRBJ2-7, with TRBD1 as a possible D gene (6 bases). The CDR3 covers 15 residues. V gave up 2 bases and J gave up 6 bases, with 17 bases separating them. Germline V gene lookup returns CDR1 KGHSH and CDR2 LQKENI. The CDR3 spells CASSPSDSTGSEQYF. DNA of the CDR3: TGTGCCAGCTCACCATCGGACAGCACGGGGAGCGAGCAGTACTTC.

The table lists this clone with a few counts. This rearrangement joins TRBV7-6 to TRBJ2-3, with TRBD1 as a possible D gene (6 bases). V lost 0 bases, J lost 0 bases, and 7 bases lay in between. This CDR3 has 15 amino acids. Looked up from germline, CDR1 is SGHVS and CDR2 is FNYEAQ. The CDR3 nucleotides read TGTGCCAGCAGCTTAGCGGGGGCTAGCACAGATACGCAGTATTTT. Its translation: CASSLAGASTDTQYF.

This clone has just a few counts. This chain links TRBV10-3 with TRBJ2-7; 16 nucleotides agree with TRBD2. The CDR3 has 13 amino acids. The germline gives CDR1 ENHRY, CDR2 SYGVKD. J was trimmed by 6 bases and V by 10 bases; bases with no gene match: 3. Written as DNA, the CDR3 is TGTGCCAGCGGGACTAGCGGGGGGGCCGAGCAGTACTTC. It codes for CASGTSGGAEQYF.

This clone has a handful of counts. The chain recombines TRBV2 with TRBJ2-7; the match to TRBD1 covers 8 bases. The CDR3 extends over 13 amino acids. J lost 4 bases, V lost 6 bases, and 5 bases had no gene match. Germline V CDR1 and CDR2: SNHLY, FYNNEI. CDR3 nucleotide sequence: TGTGCCAGCAGACAGGGGGTAGGGTACGAGCAGTACGTC. Translating gives CASRQGVGYEQYV.

This clone was picked up a small number of times. The V and J genes are TRBV11-2 and TRBJ1-2, with D unresolved. The CDR3 spans 13 residues. Trimming cost V 4 bases and J 6 bases, with 12 bases left between them. CDR1 SGHAT and CDR2 FQNNGV come from the germline V gene. The CDR3 region is CASSSDKTNGYTF. DNA for the CDR3: TGTGCCAGCAGCTCTGACAAAACAAATGGCTACACCTTC.

This rearrangement joins TRBV19 to TRBJ2-3, with D uncertain. This CDR3 is built from 14 residues. The germline V and J ends were trimmed by 7 bases and 6 bases, with 17 bases remaining between them. Germline V gene sequence: CDR1 LNHDA, CDR2 SQIVND (reference sequence). The chain's CDR3 is CASTIGLFTDTQYF. The DNA of the CDR3 is TGTGCCAGTACCATTGGGCTATTTACTGATACGCAGTATTTT.

This clone was recorded a few times. The chain recombines TRBV7-9 with TRBJ1-5; tentatively, D is TRBD1 (5 bases). This CDR3 has 15 residues. Germline V gene sequence: CDR1 SEHNR, CDR2 FQNEAQ (reference sequence). V lost 3 bases and J lost 0, with 9 bases in between. CDR3 sequence: CASSLPTDSNQPQHF. In nucleotides, the CDR3 is TGTGCCAGCAGCTTGCCGACAGATAGCAATCAGCCCCAGCATTTT. Full variable domain (remainder filled in from reference TRBV7-9 and TRBJ1-5): DTGVSQNPRHKITKRGQNVTFRCDPISEHNRLYWYRQTLGQGPEFLTYFQNEAQLEKSRLLSDRFSAERPKGSFSTLEIQRTEQGDSAMYLCASSLPTDSNQPQHFGDGTRLSIL.

The chain uses TRBV11-2 and TRBJ1-4; D possibly corresponds to TRBD1 (5 bases). CDR3 length: 14 residues. Germline V gene data show CDR1 as SGHAT and CDR2 as FQNNGV. V dropped 3 bases and J dropped 8 bases, with 13 bases sitting between them. The CDR3 coding sequence is TGTGCCAGCAGCTTCCCCGGGGGTGGGGAAAAACTGTTTTTT. This encodes CASSFPGGGEKLFF.

This clone was recorded once. The chain is built from TRBV5-4 and TRBJ2-1, with 7 positions matching TRBD1. Trimming removed 3 bases from V and 2 bases from J; junction bases left unmatched: 5. This CDR3 is 15 amino acids long. Germline V lookup: CDR1 SGHNT, CDR2 YYREEE (reference sequence). CDR3: CASSSAGTAYNEQFF. CDR3 nucleotides: TGTGCCAGCAGCTCCGCCGGGACAGCCTACAATGAGCAGTTCTTC.

The chain links TRBV9 to TRBJ2-5; 14 bases are a match to TRBD2. The CDR3 sequence is 16 residues long. V gave up 3 bases and J gave up 2 bases; unmatched junction bases: 3. Germline CDR1 reads SGDLS; CDR2 reads YYNGEE. The CDR3 DNA reads as TGTGCCAGCAGCGCCCGACTAGCGGGGGGGCAAGAGACCCAGTACTTC. It encodes CASSARLAGGQETQYF.

This chain connects TRBV11-3 to TRBJ1-3; maybe TRBD1 (5 bases). Germline values: CDR1 SGHNT, CDR2 YENEEA. Between the trimmed V and J ends, which lost 5 bases and 0 bases, there was a span of 8 bases. This CDR3 contains 14 residues. The DNA of the CDR3 is TGTGCCAGCAGCCCCGGGGGCTCTGGAAACACCATATATTTT. Protein sequence: CASSPGGSGNTIYF.

This clone was seen a single time. This chain uses TRBV6-1 with TRBJ1-4; D is ambiguous. This CDR3 has 13 residues. In germline, CDR1 is MNHNS, CDR2 SASEGT. V was cut by 9 bases and J by 4 bases, with 12 bases left in between. CDR3 DNA: TGTGCCAGTGGACGGGAATTTAATGAAAAACTGTTTTTT. It translates to CASGREFNEKLFF.

V usage is TRBV6-5 and J usage is TRBJ2-3; the D is unclear. Trimming took off 0 bases at V and 2 bases at J, with 6 bases between the two ends. CDR1 MNHEY and CDR2 SVGAGI come from the germline V gene. CDR3 length: 14 residues. The CDR3, as DNA: TGTGCCAGCAGTTACTCCGGGTACACAGATACGCAGTATTTT. It is translated as CASSYSGYTDTQYF.

The rearrangement links TRBV6-5 to TRBJ2-3; tentatively, D is TRBD1 (6 bases). The germline V gene encodes CDR1 MNHEY and CDR2 SVGAGI. With 6 bases removed from V and 2 bases from J, the gap between germline ends came to 12 bases. The CDR3 spans 14 residues. The chain's CDR3 is CASRTGQHTDTQYF. DNA for the CDR3: TGTGCCAGCAGGACTGGACAGCACACAGATACGCAGTATTTT.

The chain is built from TRBV18 and TRBJ2-7, with 8 bases identical to TRBD1. The CDR3 is 16 residues long. In germline, CDR1 is KGHSH, CDR2 LQKENI. The V gene end was trimmed by 2 bases and the J gene end by 4 bases; junction bases not matched to a gene: 10. The CDR3 protein is CASSPNSRQGSYEQYF. The CDR3 nucleotides are TGTGCCAGCTCACCAAATTCGAGACAGGGGTCTTACGAGCAGTACTTC.

The rearrangement joins TRBV7-9 to TRBJ2-3, with 7 nucleotides matching TRBD2. J lost 5 bases, V lost 3 bases, and 5 bases had no gene match. This CDR3 region has 14 residues. Germline V gives CDR1 SEHNR, CDR2 FQNEAQ (reference sequence). CDR3 nucleotide sequence: TGTGCCAGCAGCTTGCCTAGCGGCGGAGATACGCAGTATTTT. Protein: CASSLPSGGDTQYF.

V is TRBV11-2 and J is TRBJ2-3; D not resolved. The germline gives CDR1 SGHAT, CDR2 FQNNGV. The CDR3 is 13 residues long. Trimming took off 3 bases at V and 1 base at J, with 5 bases between the two ends. CDR3 in DNA: TGTGCCAGCAGCTTCCAGGGCACAGATACGCAGTATTTT. Its translation is CASSFQGTDTQYF.

This clone was seen a handful of times. The V gene is TRBV5-4, the J gene TRBJ2-1, with D possibly TRBD2 on 6 matching bases. This CDR3 comprises 15 residues. The ends were cut back, 0 bases at V and 5 bases at J, with 12 bases in the middle. CDR1 is SGHNT, CDR2 YYREEE, per germline (reference sequence). Here the CDR3 reads CASSLVGGENNEQFF. The CDR3 region has the DNA TGTGCCAGCAGCTTGGTTGGAGGGGAGAACAATGAGCAGTTCTTC.

CDR3 DNA: TGCGCCAGCAGCTTGAGACCGGACAGCTCCTACGAGCAGTACTTC. Its protein product is CASSLRPDSSYEQYF. The chain uses TRBV5-1 and TRBJ2-7; the D gene is possibly TRBD1 (6 bases). V lost 1 base and J 0 bases, leaving 11 bases between the germline ends. CDR1 and CDR2 (germline): SGHRS, YFSETQ. The length of the CDR3 is 15 residues.

The CDR3 loop reads CATSRAGQGRTLGQPQHF. Here the CDR3 DNA reads TGTGCCACCAGCAGAGCAGGACAGGGGCGAACTCTTGGTCAGCCCCAGCATTTT. The V and J genes are TRBV15 and TRBJ1-5, with TRBD1 identical over 9 bases. Germline CDR1 reads LNHNV; CDR2 reads YYDKDF (reference sequence). The V gene end was trimmed by 1 base and the J gene end by 6 bases; junction bases not matched to a gene: 13. This CDR3 contains 18 residues.

This chain connects TRBV28 to TRBJ1-5; D is undetermined. Germline assignment: CDR1 MDHEN and CDR2 SYDVKM. The CDR3 covers 13 residues. The V gene lost 8 bases and the J gene lost 4 bases, with 12 bases spanning the gap. The chain's CDR3 is CASCEIRNQPQHF. CDR3 coding DNA: TGTGCCAGCTGCGAGATTCGGAATCAGCCCCAGCATTTT.

The chain couples TRBV9 to TRBJ1-2; 11 bases map to TRBD1. V lost 3 bases, J lost 8 bases, and 18 bases stayed unmatched. The CDR3 is made up of 18 amino acids. Germline assignment: CDR1 SGDLS and CDR2 YYNGEE. CDR3 coding DNA: TGTGCCAGCAGCGAAACCTGGGGGGGGACAGGGGGAGCAGGGGGCTACACCTTC. This codes for CASSETWGGTGGAGGYTF.